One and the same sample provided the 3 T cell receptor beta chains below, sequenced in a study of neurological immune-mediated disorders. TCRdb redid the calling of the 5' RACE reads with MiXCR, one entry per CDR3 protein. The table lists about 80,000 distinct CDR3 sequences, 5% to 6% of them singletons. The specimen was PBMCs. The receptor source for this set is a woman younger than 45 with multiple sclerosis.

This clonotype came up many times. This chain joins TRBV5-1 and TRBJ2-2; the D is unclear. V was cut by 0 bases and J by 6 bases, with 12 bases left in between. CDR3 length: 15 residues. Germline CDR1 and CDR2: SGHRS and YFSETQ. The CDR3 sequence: CASSLEGLVAGELFF. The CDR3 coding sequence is TGCGCCAGCAGCTTGGAAGGCCTGGTGGCCGGGGAGCTGTTTTTT.

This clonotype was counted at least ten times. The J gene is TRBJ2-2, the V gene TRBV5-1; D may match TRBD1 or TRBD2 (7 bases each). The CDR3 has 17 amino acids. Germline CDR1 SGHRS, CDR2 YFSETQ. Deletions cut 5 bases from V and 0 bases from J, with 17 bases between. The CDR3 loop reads CASSRLGGGANTGELFF. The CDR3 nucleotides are TGCGCCAGCAGTCGATTGGGAGGGGGCGCGAACACCGGGGAGCTGTTTTTT.

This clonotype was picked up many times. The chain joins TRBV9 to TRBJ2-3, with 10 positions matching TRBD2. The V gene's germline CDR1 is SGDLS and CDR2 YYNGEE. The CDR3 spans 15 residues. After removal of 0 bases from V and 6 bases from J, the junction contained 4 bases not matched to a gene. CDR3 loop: CASSVVPSGSDTQYF. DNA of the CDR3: TGTGCCAGCAGCGTAGTGCCTAGCGGGAGTGATACGCAGTATTTT.